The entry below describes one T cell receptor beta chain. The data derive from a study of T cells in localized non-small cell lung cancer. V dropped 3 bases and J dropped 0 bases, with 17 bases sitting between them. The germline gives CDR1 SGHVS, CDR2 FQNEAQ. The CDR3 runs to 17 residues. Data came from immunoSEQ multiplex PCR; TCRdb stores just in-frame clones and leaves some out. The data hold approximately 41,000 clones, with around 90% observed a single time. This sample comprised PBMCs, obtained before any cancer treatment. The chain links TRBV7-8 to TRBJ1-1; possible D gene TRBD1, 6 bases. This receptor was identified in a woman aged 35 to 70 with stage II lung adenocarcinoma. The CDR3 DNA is TGTGCCAGCAGCTTCTGGACAGACCCACCCATGAACACTGAAGCTTTCTTT. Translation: CASSFWTDPPMNTEAFF.